These 8 T cell receptor beta chains were sequenced from one sample in a study of cytomegalovirus exposure and HLA in healthy donors. The PCR had 60 Vbeta and 13 Jbeta primers. Produced via immunoSEQ multiplex PCR; TCRdb's table is partial and in-frame only. The table includes under 150,000 clones, about 86% detected once. The sequencing sample was made of PBMCs. The source of these receptors is a man aged 18 to 35 in good health and CMV-seronegative.

The gene calls are TRBV6-6 and TRBJ2-1, with D perhaps TRBD2 (5 bases). Germline-derived CDR1 and CDR2 are MNHNY and SVGAGI (reference sequence). Trimming pared 4 bases from V and 7 bases from J, leaving 8 bases between. CDR3 length: 12 residues. The CDR3 protein is CASSSSRNEQFF. The CDR3 nucleotides read TGTGCCAGCAGTTCTAGCCGGAATGAGCAGTTCTTC.

The chain carries TRBV5-4 and TRBJ1-2, with D perhaps TRBD1 (6 bases). The CDR3 is 16 residues long. Germline CDR1 and CDR2: SGHNT and YYREEE (reference sequence). V was cut by 1 base and J by 6 bases, with 19 bases left in between. CDR3 in DNA: TGTGCCAGCAGCTTGATTGGTGGGGGCGTGAGAGATGGCTACACCTTC. Translation: CASSLIGGGVRDGYTF.

About this clone: A junction boundary mismatches the germline segment, possibly from a read error. The chain combines TRBV7-9 with TRBJ1-1; D gene unclear. CDR3 length: 12 residues. Germline V gives CDR1 SEHNR, CDR2 FQNEAQ (reference sequence). The CDR3 loop reads CSSRKSKAEAFF. The CDR3 nucleotides read TGTTCCAGCAGAAAAAGCAAAGCCGAAGCTTTCTTT. The full variable domain, completed using reference TRBV7-9 and TRBJ1-1, is DTGVSQNPRHKITKRGQNVTFRCDPISEHNRLYWYRQTLGQGPEFLTYFQNEAQLEKSRLLSDRFSAERPKGSFSTLEIQRTEQGDSAMYLCSSRKSKAEAFFGQGTRLTVV.

This clone was observed a few times. The genes are TRBV25-1 and TRBJ2-3; D is ambiguous. CDR1 is MGHDK and CDR2 is SYGVNS in the germline V gene. The V gene lost 3 bases and the J gene lost 1 base, with 11 bases spanning the gap. CDR3 length: 15 residues. The CDR3 loop is CASSDLGSGTDTQYF. The CDR3 nucleotides are TGTGCCAGCAGTGATCTCGGGTCGGGCACAGATACGCAGTATTTT.

This sequence joins TRBV9 and TRBJ1-1; tentative D call: TRBD1 (6 bases). CDR3 length: 13 amino acids. Trimming pared 3 bases from V and 10 bases from J, leaving 16 bases between. Germline-derived CDR1 and CDR2 are SGDLS and YYNGEE. CDR3 amino acids: CASSDSAGQRAFF. The DNA of the CDR3 is TGTGCCAGCAGCGACTCAGCCGGACAGAGAGCTTTCTTT.

The chain recombines TRBV6-4 with TRBJ2-1, with TRBD2 matching 12 bases. Germline V gene data show CDR1 as MRHNA and CDR2 as SNTAGT. V dropped 3 bases and J dropped 3; count of bases not matched to a gene: 0. The CDR3 contains 15 residues. The CDR3 spells CASSETSGGYNEQFF. CDR3 nucleotide sequence: TGTGCCAGCAGTGAGACTAGCGGGGGCTACAATGAGCAGTTCTTC.

This chain uses TRBV7-9 with TRBJ2-3; no reliable D call. Trimming removed 7 bases from V and 10 bases from J, with 12 bases in between. There are 11 residues in the CDR3. Germline V gene data show CDR1 as SEHNR and CDR2 as FQNEAQ (reference sequence). This CDR3 is CASTLILAQYF. CDR3 sequence (DNA): TGTGCCAGCACCTTGATCCTAGCGCAGTATTTT.

The V and J genes are TRBV2 and TRBJ1-2; TRBD1 matches at 9 bases. The CDR3 length is 13 residues. With V trimmed by 8 bases and J by 4 bases, 5 bases remained unmatched. Per the germline V gene, CDR1 is SNHLY and CDR2 is FYNNEI. This CDR3 is CASYRGLGYGYTF. Here the CDR3 DNA reads TGTGCCAGCTACAGGGGGCTCGGCTATGGCTACACCTTC.